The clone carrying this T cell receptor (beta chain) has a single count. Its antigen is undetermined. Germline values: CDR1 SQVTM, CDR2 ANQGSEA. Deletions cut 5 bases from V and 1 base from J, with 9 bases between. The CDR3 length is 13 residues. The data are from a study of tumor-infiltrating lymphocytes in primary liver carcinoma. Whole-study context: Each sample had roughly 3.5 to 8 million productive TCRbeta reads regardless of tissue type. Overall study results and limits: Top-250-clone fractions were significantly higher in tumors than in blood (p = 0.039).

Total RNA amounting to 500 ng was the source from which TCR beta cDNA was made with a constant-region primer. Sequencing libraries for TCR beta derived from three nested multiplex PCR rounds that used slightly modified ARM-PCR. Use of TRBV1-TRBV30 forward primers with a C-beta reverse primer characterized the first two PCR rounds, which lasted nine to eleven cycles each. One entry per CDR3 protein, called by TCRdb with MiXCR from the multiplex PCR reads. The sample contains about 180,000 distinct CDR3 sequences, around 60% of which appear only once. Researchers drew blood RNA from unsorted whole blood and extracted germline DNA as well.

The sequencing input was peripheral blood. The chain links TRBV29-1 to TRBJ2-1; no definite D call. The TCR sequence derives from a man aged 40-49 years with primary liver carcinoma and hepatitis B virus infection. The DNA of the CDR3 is TGCAGCGTTATGACGACATCCTACAATGAGCAGTTCTTC. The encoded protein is CSVMTTSYNEQFF.